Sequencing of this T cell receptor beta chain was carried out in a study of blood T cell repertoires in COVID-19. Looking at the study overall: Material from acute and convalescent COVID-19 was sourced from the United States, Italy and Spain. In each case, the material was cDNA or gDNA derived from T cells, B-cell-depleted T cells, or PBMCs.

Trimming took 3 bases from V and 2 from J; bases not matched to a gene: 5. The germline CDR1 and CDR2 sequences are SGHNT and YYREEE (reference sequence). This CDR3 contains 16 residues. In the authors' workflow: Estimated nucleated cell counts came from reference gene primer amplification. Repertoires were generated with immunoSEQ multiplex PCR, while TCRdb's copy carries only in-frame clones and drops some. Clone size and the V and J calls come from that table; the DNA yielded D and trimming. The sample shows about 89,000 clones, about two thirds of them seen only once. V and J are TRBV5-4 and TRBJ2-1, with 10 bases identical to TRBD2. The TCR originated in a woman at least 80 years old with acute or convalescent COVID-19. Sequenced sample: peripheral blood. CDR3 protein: CASSSKSGGAYNEQFF. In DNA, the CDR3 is TGTGCCAGCAGCTCGAAGAGCGGGGGGGCCTACAATGAGCAGTTCTTC.